This TCR beta chain was found in a study of shared clonotypes between healthy human individuals (dated by TCRdb to the early 2020s). Background on the whole study: The cohort included three men and a couple of women between 18 and 49 years of age. For each donor, CD4 naive and CD4 memory were each given three plates, CD8 naive was given two plates, and CD8 memory was given one plate. The study deeply sequenced blood TCR repertoires of five healthy adults to estimate repertoire size and the extent of clonotype sharing between individuals. Different laboratories and diverse techniques were used to prepare libraries and sequence TCR repertoires, to increase sequencing depth and limit assay-specific biases. Per donor, leukapheresis produced somewhere between about 0.94 and 9 billion PBMCs. General study outcomes and caveats: Naive subsets generally had larger estimated clonotype richness than memory subsets did. Clonotypes shared by all four sorted-subset donors showed higher generation probabilities than non-shared clonotypes. Because the study included a small number of donors, the genetic and exposure-history diversity represented was limited. Sampling was limited to blood, and TCR repertoires in tissue likely differ from TCR repertoires in blood. Pairwise subsampling indicated that sequencing depth was expected to affect the degree of clonotype sharing among donors. Rarefaction of sorted-subset datasets indicated incomplete sequencing despite the large sequencing depth. When a handful of donors were compared, the shared fraction of clonotypes was 5% to 6.5% for naive CD4, roughly 3.4% for naive CD8, 2% to 2.5% for memory CD4, and roughly 0.4% for memory CD8.

TCR CDR3 regions were amplified from genomic DNA by multiplex PCR using the deep immunoSEQ assay. Extracted genomic DNA from each cell subset was distributed evenly across all wells of several immunoSEQ 96-well plates, and each plate was treated as a replicate. For sorted subsets, each replicate PCR was loaded with 200 ng genomic DNA, equivalent to about 33,000 T cell genomes. Purified libraries were quantified with a Qubit 3.0 fluorometer, sized on a Bioanalyzer 2100, and re-quantified with the KAPA Library Quantification kit. Each immunoSEQ 96-well plate was sequenced on its own single-read 150-cycle Illumina NextSeq 550 flow cell. The study's own analysis went as follows. The immunoSEQ output contained only junctional sequences without quality scores, so filtering could not match that applied to full-length reads. Sequences were annotated with PyIR, a Python wrapper for IgBLAST v1.9, and V/J genes and CDR3 were assigned using IMGT germline references. Reads with weak V/J assignments (E-value above 1e-6), missing CDR3, stop codons, out-of-frame junctions, or ambiguous translated residues were removed. V3J clonotypes were defined as sequences sharing the same inferred V gene, J gene, and CDR3 amino acid sequence. Percentage overlap between repertoires was calculated by dividing the number of shared unique clonotypes by the size of the smaller repertoire. Richness of each repertoire was evaluated using RTK rarefaction, the Chao1 estimator, and Recon v2.1 estimates of unobserved clonotypes. For all TCRbeta clonotypes obtained by the gDNA method from a few donors, generation probabilities were computed with OLGA. Not all clones reach the TCRdb copy of this immuneACCESS table, which keeps in-frame sequences only. Checked studies attribute under half of the gap to unresolved V genes and leave the rest unexplained. V, J and clone size derive from that table, while D and trimming were established from the DNA sequence. The sample table holds some 2.1 million clones, of which 80% to 95% were seen once. The ten largest clones add up to around 1.8% of the sample.

As for this clone: Its antigen is currently not known. No base quality information exists; no much larger clone differs at one position.

For the CD8 naive samples, CD45RO-negative cells were positively selected for CCR7, yielding a CD45RA+CCR7+ population from which TemRA cells were excluded. Donors were healthy HIV-negative adults with no recently reported acute infections or vaccinations. Every donor was a Caucasian adult residing in Nashville, Tennessee, USA. Blood was obtained by leukapheresis, after which PBMCs were separated by Ficoll-Histopaque density gradient centrifugation and cryopreserved in liquid nitrogen vapor phase. Purity and quantity of every magnetically sorted T cell population were checked by analytical flow cytometry. From each sorted fraction, genomic DNA was isolated and quantified by UV absorbance on a Nanodrop 2000c. The sequencing input was naive CD8+ T cells from PBMCs. The cell subset or site label here, explained by the study, means: CD45RA+CCR7+. The sequence came from a young man in good health. Some clones in this sample may be carry-over from other donors' samples.

DNA sequence: TGCGCCAGCAGCCAAGTGAAGGGGCCCTCTGGAAACACCATATATTTT. It translates as CASSQVKGPSGNTIYF. In this chain, TRBV4-1 is recombined with TRBJ1-3, and the D gene may be TRBD1, 5 bases matching. Reading from cysteine to phenylalanine, the CDR3 counts 16 amino acids. The read is trimmed to its CDR3 DNA, 48 bases read in frame from base 1. The germline V gene provides CDR1 MGHRA and CDR2 YSYEKL. The trim is 1 base for V and 0 bases for J, with a gap of 10 bases between the germline ends.